This TCR beta chain was recorded in a study of CD8+ T cells in alopecia areata. In its sample, this clone was seen once. The trim removed 4 bases at V and 6 bases at J, leaving 4 bases unmatched. CDR3 length equals 12 residues. The germline CDR1 and CDR2 sequences are SQVTM and ANQGSEA. In each case, RNA was isolated and then reverse transcribed into cDNA as the sequencing template. Only in-frame clones appear in the TCRdb table, and some are missing; sequencing was by immunoSEQ multiplex PCR. The data contain about 250,000 clones, roughly two thirds of them singletons. The TCR comes from a human donor with alopecia areata. V is TRBV29-1 and J is TRBJ2-5; TRBD2 agrees at 8 bases. Sequences were derived from CD4+ T cells sorted from blood, sampled at week 0. The CDR3 bases are TGCAGCGTTGCGGGAGGGGGGAAGACCCAGTACTTC. Its translation is CSVAGGGKTQYF.